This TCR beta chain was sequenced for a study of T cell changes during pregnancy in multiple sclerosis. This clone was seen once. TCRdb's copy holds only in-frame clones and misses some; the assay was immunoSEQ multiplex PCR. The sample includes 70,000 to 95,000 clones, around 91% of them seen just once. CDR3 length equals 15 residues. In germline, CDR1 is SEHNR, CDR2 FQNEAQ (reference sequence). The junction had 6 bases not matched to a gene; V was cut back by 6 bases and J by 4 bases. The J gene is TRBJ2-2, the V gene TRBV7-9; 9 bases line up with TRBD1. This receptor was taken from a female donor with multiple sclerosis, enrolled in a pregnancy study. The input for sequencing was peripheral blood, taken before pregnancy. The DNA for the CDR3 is TGTGCCAGCAGACCGGGACAGGGAGGCACCGGGGAGCTGTTTTTT. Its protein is CASRPGQGGTGELFF.